Below, 31 T cell receptor beta chains from the same sample are listed, as sequenced in a study of blood T cells in healthy people across ages. The authors ran a second PCR of about 6 to 12 cycles using a sample-barcoded 5' primer and a J-beta primer mix. TCRdb reprocessed the 5' RACE reads with MiXCR, giving one entry per CDR3 protein. The data show 700,000 or so distinct CDR3 sequences, with around 38% seen just once and 25% to 35% held by the top ten. Material: blood. The receptor source for this set is a man older than 75 in good health.

V is TRBV6-5 and J is TRBJ2-3; TRBD1 or TRBD2 may be the D gene (5 bases each). V shed 5 bases and J shed 1 base, with 13 bases lying between them. Germline loops: CDR1 MNHEY, CDR2 SVGAGI. This CDR3 comprises 15 residues. In DNA, the CDR3 is TGTGCCAGCAGTCAGACCGGGGCTGGCACAGATACGCAGTATTTT. Translation: CASSQTGAGTDTQYF.

The chain has TRBV27 and TRBJ2-2, with TRBD1 matching 9 bases. The J segment lost 4 bases and the V segment lost 4 bases, leaving 4 bases of the junction unmatched. The CDR3 is 15 residues long. Per the germline V gene, CDR1 is MNHEY and CDR2 is SMNVEV (reference sequence). CDR3 DNA sequence: TGTGCCAGCAGTTCTCGGACAGGGGCCACCGGGGAGCTGTTTTTT. It is translated as CASSSRTGATGELFF.

This chain joins TRBV6-1 and TRBJ2-3; no reliable D call. V was shortened by 3 bases and J by 7 bases, with 8 bases between the two germline ends. Germline-derived CDR1 and CDR2 are MNHNS and SASEGT. The CDR3 loop spans 12 amino acids. CDR3 amino acids: CASSDLPNTQYF. The CDR3 DNA reads TGTGCCAGCAGTGATCTCCCTAATACGCAGTATTTT.

This chain uses TRBV15 with TRBJ1-5, with D possibly matching TRBD1 (5 bases). The germline CDR1 and CDR2 sequences are LNHNV and YYDKDF (reference sequence). The length of the CDR3 is 17 residues. Trimming stripped 5 bases from V and 1 base from J, with 18 bases between. The DNA for the CDR3 is TGTGCCACCAGCGATTTTCAGGGTTTTGGCAGCAATCAGCCCCAGCATTTT. The encoded protein is CATSDFQGFGSNQPQHF.

This clonotype was observed a few times. This sequence joins TRBV12-3 or TRBV12-4 and TRBJ2-3; TRBD2 matches 8 bases. V was clipped by 3 bases and J by 1 base; unmatched bases: 9. This CDR3 comprises 17 residues. DNA for the CDR3: TGTGCCAGCAGTTTCCTTGGCGGGGGGTCACGCACAGATACGCAGTATTTT. Translated: CASSFLGGGSRTDTQYF.

This chain connects TRBV5-1 to TRBJ2-2; D not certain. The CDR3 contains 17 residues. Trimming took 5 bases from V and 7 from J, leaving 24 bases between them. The germline V gene has CDR1 SGHRS and CDR2 YFSETQ. The CDR3 region is CASSPRRPTQKGGELFF. For the CDR3, the DNA is TGCGCCAGCAGTCCCCGCCGCCCGACCCAGAAGGGCGGGGAGCTGTTTTTT.

The chain joins TRBV20-1 to TRBJ2-1, with a possible D match to TRBD2 (6 bases). CDR1 is DFQATT and CDR2 is SNEGSKA in the germline V gene (reference sequence). The CDR3 runs 15 residues. Trimming pared 1 base from V and 5 bases from J, leaving 15 bases between. CDR3: CSARGRGSGDNEQFF. For the CDR3, the DNA is TGCAGTGCTAGAGGCCGCGGATCGGGGGACAATGAGCAGTTCTTC.

The CDR3 bases are TGTGCCAGCAGCCAGTACGAAACTAACTATGGCTACACCTTC. Its protein is CASSQYETNYGYTF. This chain links TRBV3-1 with TRBJ1-2; D not certain. The V end lost 3 bases, the J end lost 0 bases, and 8 bases lay between the germline ends. CDR3 length: 14 amino acids. The germline CDR1 and CDR2 sequences are LGHDT and YNNKEL (reference sequence). The full variable domain, its missing parts supplied by reference TRBV3-1 and TRBJ1-2, is DTAVSQTPKYLVTQMGNDKSIKCEQNLGHDTMYWYKQDSKKFLKIMFSYNNKELIINETVPNRFSPKSPDKAHLNLHINSLELGDSAVYFCASSQYETNYGYTFGSGTRLTVV.

Comment on this clonotype: A much larger clone lies a single base off, so this may be a read error. The genes are TRBV15 and TRBJ2-5; no clear D. TRBJ2-7 matches the DNA end more closely, so the J call is doubtful. Germline CDR1 reads LNHNV; CDR2 reads YYDKDF (reference sequence). The CDR3 has 14 residues. The CDR3 coding sequence is TGTGCCACCAGCAGAGCCAGGCAGGCCTCCGAGCAGTACTTC. Its protein product is CATSRARQASEQYF.

This chain uses TRBV6-2 or TRBV6-3 with TRBJ2-5; D is possibly TRBD1 or TRBD2 (6 bases each). The CDR3 extends over 15 amino acids. The V end was cut by 8 bases, the J end by 5 bases, with 21 bases between. Germline CDR1 and CDR2: MNHEY and SVGEGT. CDR3 nucleotides: TGTGCCAGCGATAAAATCGGAGGGGACACGGAGACCCAGTACTTC. It yields the protein CASDKIGGDTETQYF.

The V and J genes are TRBV20-1 and TRBJ2-3, with TRBD1 matching over 7 bases. Unmatched junction bases numbered 8, after V lost 0 bases and J lost 5 bases. Germline assignment: CDR1 DFQATT and CDR2 SNEGSKA (reference sequence). CDR3 length: 15 residues. Here the CDR3 reads CSAREARGPGDTQYF. CDR3 nucleotides: TGCAGTGCTAGAGAGGCTAGGGGGCCGGGAGATACGCAGTATTTT.

The chain is built from TRBV7-3 and TRBJ2-1; D possibly corresponds to TRBD2 (7 bases). CDR1 and CDR2 from the germline V gene are SGHTA and FQGTGA. CDR3 size: 14 residues. The V and J ends lost 8 bases and 8 bases respectively, with 19 bases between them. The CDR3 loop is CASAGGGSLDEQFF. CDR3 DNA sequence: TGTGCCAGCGCTGGGGGCGGGAGTTTGGATGAGCAGTTCTTC.

Regarding this clonotype: A clone one base away is much larger, so this may be a read error. The chain employs TRBV29-1 and TRBJ2-1; tentative D call: TRBD2 (5 bases). This CDR3 has 16 amino acids. Germline CDR1 and CDR2: SQVTM and ANQGSEA. Trimming left V 4 bases short and J 3 bases short, with 19 bases between. CDR3 sequence: CSVAPKLGSFYNEQFF. The CDR3 region has the DNA TGCAGCGTTGCCCCCAAACTAGGGAGCTTCTACAATGAGCAGTTCTTC.

The chain links TRBV11-2 to TRBJ2-1; tentatively, D is TRBD2 (10 bases). The V gene lost 2 bases and the J gene lost 7 bases, with 33 bases spanning the gap. This CDR3 comprises 21 residues. Germline CDR1 reads SGHAT; CDR2 reads FQNNGV. Here the CDR3 reads CASSLRHGQGTSAGGRNEQFF. The CDR3, as DNA: TGTGCCAGCAGCTTAAGGCACGGACAGGGGACTTCAGCGGGAGGGCGAAATGAGCAGTTCTTC.

This clonotype has only a few counts. The rearrangement joins TRBV6-2 or TRBV6-3 to TRBJ2-1, with TRBD1 matching over 9 bases. CDR3 length equals 18 residues. The V gene's germline CDR1 is MNHEY and CDR2 SVGEGT. J was trimmed by 2 bases and V by 2 bases; bases with no gene match: 10. Here the CDR3 DNA reads TGTGCCAGCAGTTACCTGGGGACAGGGTCCGCTACCTACAATGAGCAGTTCTTC. This encodes CASSYLGTGSATYNEQFF.

The chain recombines TRBV5-1 with TRBJ2-7, with 11 bases fitting TRBD1. Trimming cost V 2 bases and J 3 bases; bases outside gene matches: 4. This CDR3 has 15 residues. Looked up from germline, CDR1 is SGHRS and CDR2 is YFSETQ. For the CDR3, the DNA is TGCGCCAGCAGCTTCGGGGGACAGGGGGTCTACGAGCAGTACTTC. Amino acids: CASSFGGQGVYEQYF.

In this sample, this clonotype turned up once. The chain combines TRBV7-9 with TRBJ2-6; D may be TRBD1 (5 bases). Germline V gene lookup returns CDR1 SEHNR and CDR2 FQNEAQ (reference sequence). The CDR3 has 17 residues. The V end was cut by 0 bases, the J end by 0 bases, with 9 bases between. CDR3 DNA sequence: TGTGCCAGCAGCTTAGCCCGACAGATCTCTGGGGCCAACGTCCTGACTTTC. Translation gives CASSLARQISGANVLTF.

This clonotype was seen a few times. This sequence joins TRBV29-1 and TRBJ2-6, with D unclear. The CDR3 is made up of 13 amino acids. Germline assignment: CDR1 SQVTM and CDR2 ANQGSEA. Trimming left V 3 bases short and J 0 bases short, with 3 bases between. The CDR3 region is CSVDSSGANVLTF. In nucleotides, the CDR3 is TGCAGCGTTGACAGCTCTGGGGCCAACGTCCTGACTTTC.

The chain is built from TRBV12-3 or TRBV12-4 and TRBJ2-7, with D possibly TRBD2 on 6 matching bases. The CDR3 spans 16 residues. Trimming took off 0 bases at V and 4 bases at J, with 16 bases between the two ends. The CDR3 protein is CASSLAGTAIRYEQYF. DNA for the CDR3: TGTGCCAGCAGTTTAGCTGGGACTGCCATTCGGTACGAGCAGTACTTC.

J is TRBJ2-2 and V is TRBV5-6, with D maybe TRBD2 (5 bases). CDR3 length equals 18 residues. Germline CDR1 reads SGHDT; CDR2 reads YYEEEE. V lost 2 bases and J 0 bases, leaving 17 bases between the germline ends. CDR3 residues: CASSFPPAAGPNTGELFF. The CDR3 DNA reads TGTGCCAGCAGCTTTCCGCCAGCTGCGGGCCCGAACACCGGGGAGCTGTTTTTT.

V gene TRBV7-9 combines with J gene TRBJ2-7; D call uncertain. The germline V and J ends were trimmed by 2 bases and 5 bases, with 7 bases remaining between them. Germline assignment: CDR1 SEHNR and CDR2 FQNEAQ (reference sequence). The CDR3 spans 12 residues. In DNA, the CDR3 is TGTGCCAGCAGCTTATCTCTGAACGAGCAGTACTTC. Encoded protein: CASSLSLNEQYF.

The sample holds a few counts of this clonotype. The rearrangement links TRBV30 to TRBJ1-2, with D unclear. From germline, CDR1 is GTSNPN and CDR2 SVGIG (reference sequence). CDR3 length: 13 residues. Trimming removed 3 bases at V and 7 bases at J, with 15 bases between. The CDR3 DNA reads TGTGCCTGGAGCAACCCCGTGCGGCTTGGCTACACCTTC. Its protein product is CAWSNPVRLGYTF.

This rearrangement joins TRBV7-2 to TRBJ1-1; D uncertain. CDR3 length: 14 amino acids. V lost 5 bases, J lost 2 bases, and 12 bases lay in between. CDR1 SGHTA and CDR2 FQGNSA come from the germline V gene. CDR3 residues: CASSLVPLNTEAFF. CDR3 sequence (DNA): TGTGCCAGCAGCCTTGTTCCCCTCAACACTGAAGCTTTCTTT.

This clonotype came up a few times. The rearrangement links TRBV10-2 to TRBJ1-1; a possible D gene is TRBD1 (5 bases). In germline, CDR1 is WSHSY, CDR2 SAAADI. The CDR3 length is 13 residues. The V end was cut by 3 bases, the J end by 4 bases, with 9 bases between. The CDR3 loop reads CASSEGGTTEAFF. In DNA, the CDR3 is TGCGCCAGCAGTGAAGGCGGGACCACTGAAGCTTTCTTT.

This clonotype occurred many times. The V call is TRBV2, the J call TRBJ1-2, with 8 bases that match TRBD1. Trimming took 5 bases from V and 5 from J; bases not matched to a gene: 4. Per the germline V gene, CDR1 is SNHLY and CDR2 is FYNNEI. The CDR3 has 13 amino acids. The CDR3 region is CASSPGTGYGYTF. In DNA, the CDR3 is TGTGCCAGCAGTCCCGGGACAGGATATGGCTACACCTTC.

The chain carries TRBV3-1 and TRBJ2-5, with 14 bases fitting TRBD2. Germline V lookup: CDR1 LGHDT, CDR2 YNNKEL (reference sequence). CDR3 length equals 20 residues. V gave up 2 bases and J gave up 0 bases; unmatched junction bases: 11. The chain's CDR3 is CASSQWETSGGANNQETQYF. In nucleotides, the CDR3 is TGTGCCAGCAGCCAATGGGAGACTAGCGGGGGGGCGAACAACCAAGAGACCCAGTACTTC.

This clonotype was seen repeatedly, ten times or more. The rearrangement joins TRBV27 to TRBJ2-3; 8 bases are a match to TRBD1. Trimming at V came to 1 base and at J to 3 bases, leaving 3 bases not matched to a gene. CDR1 and CDR2 (germline): MNHEY, SMNVEV (reference sequence). The CDR3 is 15 amino acids. The CDR3 here is CASSLYQGATDTQYF. The CDR3 nucleotides are TGTGCCAGCAGTTTATATCAGGGGGCGACAGATACGCAGTATTTT.

This clonotype has just a few counts. V usage is TRBV3-1 and J usage is TRBJ2-7; D is unclear. Germline V gene lookup returns CDR1 LGHDT and CDR2 YNNKEL (reference sequence). The CDR3 has 14 residues. V lost 0 bases, J lost 0 bases, and 6 bases lay in between. CDR3: CASSQERSSYEQYF. CDR3 coding DNA: TGTGCCAGCAGCCAAGAAAGGAGCTCCTACGAGCAGTACTTC.

The genes are TRBV9 and TRBJ2-1; TRBD2 matches 13 bases. Germline loops: CDR1 SGDLS, CDR2 YYNGEE. Losses at the gene ends were 2 bases for V and 7 bases for J; bases not matched to a gene: 6. The CDR3 is 16 residues long. CDR3 residues: CASSVRLAGGGNEQFF. The CDR3 nucleotides are TGTGCCAGCAGCGTCAGACTAGCGGGGGGAGGAAATGAGCAGTTCTTC. The full variable domain, with the rest looked up from reference TRBV9 and TRBJ2-1, is DSGVTQTPKHLITATGQRVTLRCSPRSGDLSVYWYQQSLDQGLQFLIQYYNGEERAKGNILERFSAQQFPDLHSELNLSSLELGDSALYFCASSVRLAGGGNEQFFGPGTRLTVL.

The CDR3 DNA reads TGCAGTGCTGGAGTGGGCCGCGGGAATCAGCCCCAGCATTTT. Its translation is CSAGVGRGNQPQHF. This chain links TRBV20-1 with TRBJ1-5; no reliable D call. The CDR3 runs to 14 residues. Germline-derived CDR1 and CDR2 are DFQATT and SNEGSKA (reference sequence). With 5 bases removed from V and 4 bases from J, the gap between germline ends came to 15 bases.

The chain combines TRBV7-8 with TRBJ2-4, with TRBD1 identical over 7 bases. CDR1 SGHVS and CDR2 FQNEAQ come from the germline V gene. CDR3 length: 14 residues. V trimming: 0 bases; J trimming: 9 bases; junction bases outside the gene matches: 5. The CDR3: CASSLATGSSIQYF. CDR3 in DNA: TGTGCCAGCAGCTTAGCGACAGGGTCAAGCATTCAGTACTTC.